These 10 T cell receptor beta chains were all obtained from the same sample, sequenced in a study of blood T cell repertoires in COVID-19. TCRdb's table, derived via immunoSEQ multiplex PCR, lists solely in-frame clones and lacks some. This sample carries about 470,000 clones, around 87% of them seen once, and the ten largest clones take under 0.75%. The material sequenced was PBMCs or T cells enriched from blood (not recorded which). The receptor set was obtained from a woman younger than 30 who had recovered from COVID-19.

The chain has TRBV5-4 and TRBJ1-1; D is possibly TRBD1 (6 bases). The germline V gene has CDR1 SGHNT and CDR2 YYREEE (reference sequence). This CDR3 is built from 13 residues. The V gene lost 4 bases and the J gene lost 4 bases, with 11 bases spanning the gap. This CDR3 reads CASSPDRPTEAFF. In nucleotides, the CDR3 is TGTGCCAGCAGCCCTGACAGGCCCACTGAAGCTTTCTTT.

The chain employs TRBV11-1 and TRBJ2-3, with 8 bases aligning to TRBD1. This CDR3 has 13 amino acids. Trimming removed 5 bases from V and 3 bases from J; junction bases left unmatched: 1. The germline CDR1 and CDR2 sequences are SGHAT and FQDESV (reference sequence). The CDR3 region has the DNA TGTGCCAGCAGCCGACAGGGGACAGATACGCAGTATTTT. This encodes CASSRQGTDTQYF.

This sequence joins TRBV5-4 and TRBJ2-7; 7 positions agree with TRBD1. CDR1 SGHNT and CDR2 YYREEE come from the germline V gene (reference sequence). The CDR3 covers 17 residues. V shed 5 bases, J shed 5 bases, and the junction held 19 bases outside the gene matches. In nucleotides, the CDR3 is TGTGCCAGCAGTCCTAGTTCCACAGGGGCTTTAGGTAACGAGCAGTACTTC. It yields the protein CASSPSSTGALGNEQYF. Complete variable domain (other parts from reference TRBV5-4 and TRBJ2-7): ETGVTQSPTHLIKTRGQQVTLRCSSQSGHNTVSWYQQALGQGPQFIFQYYREEENGRGNFPPRFSGLQFPNYSSELNVNALELDDSALYLCASSPSSTGALGNEQYFGPGTRLTVT.

CDR3: CASSPGGTTDEKLFF. DNA for the CDR3: TGTGCCAGCAGCCCCGGCGGGACGACGGATGAAAAACTGTTTTTT. The chain employs TRBV7-9 and TRBJ1-4; TRBD1 might be the D (5 bases). Germline CDR1 is SEHNR and CDR2 is FQNEAQ (reference sequence). V was shortened by 5 bases and J by 6 bases, with 16 bases between the two germline ends. This CDR3 has 15 residues.

The chain uses TRBV5-1 and TRBJ2-5, with 7 bases identical to TRBD1. The trim removed 4 bases at V and 1 base at J, leaving 7 bases unmatched. This CDR3 contains 15 residues. Germline V gene sequence: CDR1 SGHRS, CDR2 YFSETQ. CDR3: CASSRTGVTQETQYF. CDR3 coding DNA: TGCGCCAGCAGCCGCACAGGGGTAACCCAAGAGACCCAGTACTTC.

V and J are TRBV3-1 (or the pseudogene TRBV3-2) and TRBJ1-1; 10 bases agree with TRBD1. The germline V gene encodes CDR1 LGHDT and CDR2 YNNKEL (reference sequence). CDR3 size: 14 residues. With V trimmed by 3 bases and J by 4 bases, 2 bases remained unmatched. For the CDR3, the DNA is TGTGCCAGCAGCCAGGACAGGGGGTCCACTGAAGCTTTCTTT. Its protein product is CASSQDRGSTEAFF.

The rearrangement joins TRBV6-5 to TRBJ2-6; 7 bases fit TRBD1. Germline lookup yields CDR1 MNHEY and CDR2 SVGAGI. CDR3 length equals 16 residues. The trim removed 3 bases at V and 2 bases at J, leaving 4 bases unmatched. The CDR3 DNA reads as TGTGCCAGCAGTTATGATGGGACAGCTGGGGCCAACGTCCTGACTTTC. Translating gives CASSYDGTAGANVLTF.

The sample holds one count of this clone. The chain links TRBV2 to TRBJ1-4; D is unclear. CDR3 size: 15 residues. V was trimmed by 2 bases and J by 5 bases, leaving 12 bases between them. Per germline, CDR1 SNHLY and CDR2 FYNNEI. The CDR3 coding sequence is TGTGCCAGCAGTGAAAGGAGCGGCGGCAATGAAAAACTGTTTTTT. It is translated as CASSERSGGNEKLFF. The complete variable domain, with remaining parts taken from reference TRBV2 and TRBJ1-4, reads EPEVTQTPSHQVTQMGQEVILRCVPISNHLYFYWYRQILGQKVEFLVSFYNNEISEKSEIFDDQFSVERPDGSNFTLKIRSTKLEDSAMYFCASSERSGGNEKLFFGSGTQLSVL.

The chain combines TRBV9 with TRBJ2-2, with TRBD2 identical over 8 bases. The CDR3 is made up of 19 amino acids. J was trimmed by 2 bases and V by 3 bases; bases with no gene match: 15. Germline CDR1 is SGDLS and CDR2 is YYNGEE. CDR3 amino acids: CASSARRWAGLGNTGELFF. The CDR3 nucleotides are TGTGCCAGCAGCGCCCGTCGATGGGCGGGACTAGGCAACACCGGGGAGCTGTTTTTT.

The chain employs TRBV2 and TRBJ2-2; perhaps TRBD2 as D (5 bases). Germline CDR1 SNHLY, CDR2 FYNNEI. V gave up 8 bases and J gave up 1 base, with 11 bases separating them. The CDR3 extends over 14 amino acids. CDR3 nucleotides: TGTGCCAGCGGAAAGCGGATGAACACCGGGGAGCTGTTTTTT. Translated: CASGKRMNTGELFF.